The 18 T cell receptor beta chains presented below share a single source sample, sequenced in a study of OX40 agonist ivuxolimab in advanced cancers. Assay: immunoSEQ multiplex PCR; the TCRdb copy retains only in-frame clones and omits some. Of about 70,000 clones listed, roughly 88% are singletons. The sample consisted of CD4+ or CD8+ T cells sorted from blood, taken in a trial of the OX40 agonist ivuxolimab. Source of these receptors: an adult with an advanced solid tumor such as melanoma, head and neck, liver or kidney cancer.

CDR3 bases: TGTGCCACAAAAGACAGGGGATTAACTGAAGCTTTCTTT. It is translated as CATKDRGLTEAFF. The chain couples TRBV7-3 to TRBJ1-1; 8 bases line up with TRBD1. This CDR3 contains 13 residues. Germline V gene sequence: CDR1 SGHTA, CDR2 FQGTGA. J lost 5 bases, V lost 10 bases, and 9 bases had no gene match.

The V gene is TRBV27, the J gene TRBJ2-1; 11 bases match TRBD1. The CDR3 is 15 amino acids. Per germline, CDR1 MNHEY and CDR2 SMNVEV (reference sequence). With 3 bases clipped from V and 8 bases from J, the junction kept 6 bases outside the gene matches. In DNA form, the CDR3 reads TGTGCCAGCAGTTTTCGGACAGGGGGCGTCGATGAGCAGTTCTTC. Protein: CASSFRTGGVDEQFF.

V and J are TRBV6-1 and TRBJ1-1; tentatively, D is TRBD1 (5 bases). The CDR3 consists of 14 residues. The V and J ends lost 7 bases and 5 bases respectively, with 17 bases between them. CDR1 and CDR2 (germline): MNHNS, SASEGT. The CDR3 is CASIGVNAWTEAFF. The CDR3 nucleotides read TGTGCCAGCATAGGGGTTAACGCGTGGACTGAAGCTTTCTTT.

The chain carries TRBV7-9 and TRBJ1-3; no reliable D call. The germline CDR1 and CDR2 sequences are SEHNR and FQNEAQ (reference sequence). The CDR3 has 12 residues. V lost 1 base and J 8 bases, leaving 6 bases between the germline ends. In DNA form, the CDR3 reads TGTGCCAGCAGCTTAGGGGAGTACACCATATATTTT. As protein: CASSLGEYTIYF.

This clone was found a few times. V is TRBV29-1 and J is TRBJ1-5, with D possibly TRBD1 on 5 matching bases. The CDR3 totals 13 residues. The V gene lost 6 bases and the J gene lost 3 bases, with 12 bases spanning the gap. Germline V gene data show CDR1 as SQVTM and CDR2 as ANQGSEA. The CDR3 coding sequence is TGCAGCGTCGGGGGGGGATACAATCAGCCCCAGCATTTT. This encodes CSVGGGYNQPQHF.

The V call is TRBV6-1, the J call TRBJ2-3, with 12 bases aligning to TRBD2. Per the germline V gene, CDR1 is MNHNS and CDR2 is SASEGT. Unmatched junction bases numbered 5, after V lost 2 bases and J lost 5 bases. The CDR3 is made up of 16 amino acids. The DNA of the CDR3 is TGTGCCAGCAGTGAAAGCCTAGCGGGGGGGCAAGATACGCAGTATTTT. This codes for CASSESLAGGQDTQYF.

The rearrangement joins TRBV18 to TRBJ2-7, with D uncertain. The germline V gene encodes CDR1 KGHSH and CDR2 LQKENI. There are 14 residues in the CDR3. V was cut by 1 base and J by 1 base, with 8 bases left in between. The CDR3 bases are TGTGCCAGCTCACCACGTCCTGATTCCTACGAGCAGTACTTC. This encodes CASSPRPDSYEQYF. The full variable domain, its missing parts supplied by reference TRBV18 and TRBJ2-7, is NAGVMQNPRHLVRRRGQEARLRCSPMKGHSHVYWYRQLPEEGLKFMVYLQKENIIDESGMPKERFSAEFPKEGPSILRIQQVVRGDSAAYFCASSPRPDSYEQYFGPGTRLTVT.

The CDR3 DNA is TGTGCCAGCAGCTTGGGGCTAGCGGGTTTCACAGATACGCAGTATTTT. Translating gives CASSLGLAGFTDTQYF. The chain carries TRBV7-9 and TRBJ2-3; 8 bases align to TRBD2. V lost 3 bases and J lost 2; bases outside the gene matches: 7. CDR3 size: 16 residues. CDR1 and CDR2 from the germline V gene are SEHNR and FQNEAQ (reference sequence).

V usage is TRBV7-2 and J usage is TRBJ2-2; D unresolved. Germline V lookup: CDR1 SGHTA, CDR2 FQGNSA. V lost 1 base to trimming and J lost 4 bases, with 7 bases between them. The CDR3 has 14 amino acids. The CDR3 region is CASSLGALTGELFF. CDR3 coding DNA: TGTGCCAGCAGCTTAGGGGCCCTCACCGGGGAGCTGTTTTTT.

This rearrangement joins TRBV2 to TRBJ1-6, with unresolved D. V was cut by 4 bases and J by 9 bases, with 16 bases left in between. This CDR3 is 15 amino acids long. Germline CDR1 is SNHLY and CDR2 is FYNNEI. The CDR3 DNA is TGTGCCAGCAGTGTTGGTGCTGGGCAAGCTTCACCCCTCCACTTT. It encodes CASSVGAGQASPLHF.

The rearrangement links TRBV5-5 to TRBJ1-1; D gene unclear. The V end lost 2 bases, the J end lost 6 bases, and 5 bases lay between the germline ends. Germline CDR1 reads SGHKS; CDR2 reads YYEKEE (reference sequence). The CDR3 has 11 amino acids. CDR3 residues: CASSFAAEAFF. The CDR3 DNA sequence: TGTGCCAGCAGCTTCGCCGCTGAAGCTTTCTTT.

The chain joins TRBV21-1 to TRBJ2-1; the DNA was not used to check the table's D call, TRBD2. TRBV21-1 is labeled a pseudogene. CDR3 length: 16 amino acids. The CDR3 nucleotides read TGTGCCACTAGCGGGGGGGCCGAAAGGTCCTACAATGAGCAGTTCTTC. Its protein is CATSGGAERSYNEQFF.

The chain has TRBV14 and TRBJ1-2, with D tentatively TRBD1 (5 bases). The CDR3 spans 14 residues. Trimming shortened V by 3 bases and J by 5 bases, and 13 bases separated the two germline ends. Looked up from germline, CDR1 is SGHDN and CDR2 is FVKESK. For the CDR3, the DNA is TGTGCCAGCAGCCATGGCAGGGCCGTATATGGCTACACCTTC. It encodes CASSHGRAVYGYTF.

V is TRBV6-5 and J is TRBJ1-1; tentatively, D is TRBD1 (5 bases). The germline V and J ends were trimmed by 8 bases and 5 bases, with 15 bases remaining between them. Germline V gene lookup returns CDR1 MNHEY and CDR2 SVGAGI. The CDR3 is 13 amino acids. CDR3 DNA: TGTGCCAGCCGGAGGGGAAGGTGGACTGAAGCTTTCTTT. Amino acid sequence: CASRRGRWTEAFF.

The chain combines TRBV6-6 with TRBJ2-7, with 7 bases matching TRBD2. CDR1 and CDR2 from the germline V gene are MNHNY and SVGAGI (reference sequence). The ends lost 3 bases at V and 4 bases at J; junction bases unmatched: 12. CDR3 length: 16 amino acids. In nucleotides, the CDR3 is TGTGCCAGCAGTTATCAAATAGGACTAGTCGCTTACGAGCAGTACTTC. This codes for CASSYQIGLVAYEQYF.

CDR3 in amino acids: CASSLGQSHYEQYF. CDR3 DNA sequence: TGTGCCAGCAGCTTAGGACAATCCCACTACGAGCAGTACTTC. The J gene is TRBJ2-7, the V gene TRBV7-6; D ambiguous. Germline CDR1 reads SGHVS; CDR2 reads FNYEAQ. V was shortened by 1 base and J by 3 bases, with 10 bases between the two germline ends. CDR3 length: 14 amino acids.

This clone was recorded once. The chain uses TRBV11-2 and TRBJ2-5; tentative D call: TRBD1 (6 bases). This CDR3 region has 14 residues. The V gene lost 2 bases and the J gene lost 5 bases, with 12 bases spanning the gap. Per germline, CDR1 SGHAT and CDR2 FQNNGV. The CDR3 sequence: CASSLWGLEETQYF. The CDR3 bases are TGTGCCAGCAGCTTATGGGGGCTGGAGGAGACCCAGTACTTC.

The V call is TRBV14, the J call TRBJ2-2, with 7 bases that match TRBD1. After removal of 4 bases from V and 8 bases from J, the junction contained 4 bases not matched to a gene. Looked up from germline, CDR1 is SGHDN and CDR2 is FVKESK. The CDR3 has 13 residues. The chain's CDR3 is CASSLQGMGELFF. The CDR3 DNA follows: TGTGCCAGCAGCCTACAGGGGATGGGGGAGCTGTTTTTT.